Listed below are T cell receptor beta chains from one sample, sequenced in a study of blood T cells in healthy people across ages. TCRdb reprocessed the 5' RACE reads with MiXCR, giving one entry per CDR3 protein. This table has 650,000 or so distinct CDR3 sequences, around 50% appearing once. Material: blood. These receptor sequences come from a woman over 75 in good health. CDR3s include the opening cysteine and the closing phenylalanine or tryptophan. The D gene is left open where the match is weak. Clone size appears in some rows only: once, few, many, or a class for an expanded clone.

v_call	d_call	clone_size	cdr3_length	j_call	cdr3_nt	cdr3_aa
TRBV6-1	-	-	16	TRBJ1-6	TGTGCCAGCAGAGGGGACCGGACAGTCTATAATTCACCCCTCCACTTT	CASRGDRTVYNSPLHF
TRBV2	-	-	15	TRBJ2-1	TGTGCCAGCAGAAGTGGAACGGGCCGACCGCCTGAGCAGTTCTTC	CASRSGTGRPPEQFF
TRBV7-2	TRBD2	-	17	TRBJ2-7	TGTGCCAGCAGCTTAAGTTCCGGGACTAGCGGCTCCTACGAGCAGTACTTC	CASSLSSGTSGSYEQYF
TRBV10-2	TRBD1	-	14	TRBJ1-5	TGCGCCAGCAGGGGGGACAGGCGCAATCAGCCCCAGCATTTT	CASRGDRRNQPQHF
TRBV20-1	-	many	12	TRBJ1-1	TGCAGTGCTTGGGCAGGGGTTACTGAAGCTTTCTTT	CSAWAGVTEAFF
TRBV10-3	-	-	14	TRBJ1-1	TGTGCCATCAGTAAGCATATGGAGGGCACTGAAGCTTTCTTT	CAISKHMEGTEAFF
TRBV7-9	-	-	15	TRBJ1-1	TGTGCCAGCAGCCACCCGGACAGATTGAACACTGAAGCTTTCTTT	CASSHPDRLNTEAFF
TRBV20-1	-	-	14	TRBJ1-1	TGCAGTGCGGTGCGGGTCCAGCTAGGTACTGAAGCTTTCTTT	CSAVRVQLGTEAFF
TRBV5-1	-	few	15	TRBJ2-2	TGCGCCAGCAGCTTGAGGGAGACCCCCGCCGGGGAGCTGTTTTTT	CASSLRETPAGELFF
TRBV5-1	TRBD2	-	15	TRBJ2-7	TGCGCCAGCAGCCAGAGCGGGAACTCCTACAATGAGCAGTACTTC	CASSQSGNSYNEQYF
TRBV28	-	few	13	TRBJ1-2	TGTGCCAGCAGTCCCTCCGGTCCCTCCGTCCTCACCTTC	CASSPSGPSVLTF
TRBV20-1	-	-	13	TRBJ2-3	TGCAGTGCTGTGGAGGGGGGCACAGATACGCAGTATTTT	CSAVEGGTDTQYF
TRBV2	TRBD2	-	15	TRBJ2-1	TGTGCCAGCAGGCAGCGGGAGGGCAGTAGGAATGAGCAGTTCTTC	CASRQREGSRNEQFF
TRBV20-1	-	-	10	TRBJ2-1	TGCAGTGCTACGTATGATGAGCAGTTCTTC	CSATYDEQFF
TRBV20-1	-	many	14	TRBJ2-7	TGCAGTGCCCTAGACCCGGGGGACTCCTACGAGCAGTACTTC	CSALDPGDSYEQYF
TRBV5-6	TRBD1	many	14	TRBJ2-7	TGTGCCAGCAGCTCCGGGACAGGGTTCTACGAGCAGTACTTC	CASSSGTGFYEQYF
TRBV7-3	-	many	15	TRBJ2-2	TGTGCCAGCAGCCCCGGCTTCCGAGGGATTGGGGAGCTGTTTTTT	CASSPGFRGIGELFF
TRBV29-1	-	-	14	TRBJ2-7	TGCAGCGCCAGGGCCGGACCGAGAGGCACTGAGCAGTACTTC	CSARAGPRGTEQYF
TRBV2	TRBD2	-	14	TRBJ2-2	TGTGCCAGTGAGGCGGGAGTCGTAGCCGGGGAGCTGTTTTTT	CASEAGVVAGELFF
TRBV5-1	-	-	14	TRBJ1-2	TGCGCCAGCAGCCCCTTGGCCCCCCCGGATGGCTACACCTTC	CASSPLAPPDGYTF
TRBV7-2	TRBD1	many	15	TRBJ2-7	TGTGCCAGCAGCCCTGGGACAGGTCAACCCTACGAGCAGTACTTC	CASSPGTGQPYEQYF
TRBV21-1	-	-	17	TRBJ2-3	TGTGCCAGCAGCCCGGGCCGAGGGAGGAGTAAGACAGATACGCAGTATTTT	CASSPGRGRSKTDTQYF
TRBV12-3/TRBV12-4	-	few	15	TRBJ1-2	TGTGCCAGCAGTCGTGGGCAGGCGGTTAGCTATGGCTACACCTTC	CASSRGQAVSYGYTF
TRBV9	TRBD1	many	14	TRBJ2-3	TGTGCCAGCAGCCCCGGGACAGGGTTGGATACGCAGTATTTT	CASSPGTGLDTQYF
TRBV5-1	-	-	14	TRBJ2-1	TGCGCCAGCAGTACCGGGGTCACCTACAATGAGCAGTTCTTC	CASSTGVTYNEQFF
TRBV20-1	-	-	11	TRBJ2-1	TGCAGTGCTAGCGAGTCAAATGAGCAGTTCTTC	CSASESNEQFF
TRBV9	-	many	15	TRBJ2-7	TGTGCCAGCAGCAGACACGGGGCTAGCGCCTACGAGCAGTACTTC	CASSRHGASAYEQYF
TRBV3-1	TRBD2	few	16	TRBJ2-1	TGTGCCAGCAGCCGCGGGGGGACGGGAGGCTACAATGAGCAGTTCTTC	CASSRGGTGGYNEQFF
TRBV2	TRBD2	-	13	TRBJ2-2	TGTGCTACCCGGGGAGGGACGACCGGGGAGCTGTTTTTT	CATRGGTTGELFF